A single TCR beta chain is shown here with its context. What it binds is unknown. This CDR3 comprises 17 residues. Germline CDR1 LGHNA, CDR2 YSLEER. The V gene lost 1 base and the J gene lost 8 bases, with 23 bases spanning the gap. Sequencing used immunoSEQ multiplex PCR; TCRdb keeps in-frame clones, though not all of them. The sample comprises about 30,000 clones, about 94% of which are singletons, and 0.6% to 0.85% rests with the top ten. This entry belongs to a study of lymphopenia after photon versus proton radiotherapy. General study points: Relative stability marked proton patients; photon patients lost diversity and naive cells. Better survival with proton therapy was suggested as possible, not demonstrated.

J is TRBJ1-1 and V is TRBV4-3; no definite D call. The receptor was isolated from a woman aged 50 to 60 with cholangiocarcinoma. This specimen was peripheral blood, taken from a patient treated with photon-based radiotherapy. CDR3 DNA sequence: TGCGCCAGCAGCCAAGTTTACATCGGGCTAGGTATTATCGAAGCTTTCTTT. Its protein is CASSQVYIGLGIIEAFF.